This T cell receptor (beta chain) was obtained from a study of T cell repertoires in cytomegalovirus infection. The wider study: Signatures in public TCR beta sequences pointed to both CMV infection and matching HLA type.

Findings of the study overall: The cumulative frequency of public TCR beta families distinguished individuals who carried CMV together with the relevant HLA. HLA-C-restricted CMV-specific TCR beta clonotypes were dominant in the ex vivo response.

TCRdb processed the reads anew with MiXCR; each CDR3 protein has one entry. The table shows nearly 650,000 distinct CDR3 sequences, with 24% occurring only once. This clonotype has just a few counts. Its target is unknown. The CDR3 has 16 amino acids. V lost 0 bases and J lost 7, with 18 bases in between. Germline lookup yields CDR1 SGHTA and CDR2 FQGNSA. V is TRBV7-2 and J is TRBJ1-2; D possibly corresponds to TRBD1 (5 bases). The material sequenced was CD8+ T cells from PBMCs. The sequence was obtained from a human donor in good health (CMV status not recorded). Some clones in this sample may be carry-over from other donors' samples. This CDR3 reads CASSLAWGREAAGYTF. The CDR3 coding sequence is TGTGCCAGCAGCTTAGCGTGGGGCAGGGAAGCGGCTGGCTACACCTTC.